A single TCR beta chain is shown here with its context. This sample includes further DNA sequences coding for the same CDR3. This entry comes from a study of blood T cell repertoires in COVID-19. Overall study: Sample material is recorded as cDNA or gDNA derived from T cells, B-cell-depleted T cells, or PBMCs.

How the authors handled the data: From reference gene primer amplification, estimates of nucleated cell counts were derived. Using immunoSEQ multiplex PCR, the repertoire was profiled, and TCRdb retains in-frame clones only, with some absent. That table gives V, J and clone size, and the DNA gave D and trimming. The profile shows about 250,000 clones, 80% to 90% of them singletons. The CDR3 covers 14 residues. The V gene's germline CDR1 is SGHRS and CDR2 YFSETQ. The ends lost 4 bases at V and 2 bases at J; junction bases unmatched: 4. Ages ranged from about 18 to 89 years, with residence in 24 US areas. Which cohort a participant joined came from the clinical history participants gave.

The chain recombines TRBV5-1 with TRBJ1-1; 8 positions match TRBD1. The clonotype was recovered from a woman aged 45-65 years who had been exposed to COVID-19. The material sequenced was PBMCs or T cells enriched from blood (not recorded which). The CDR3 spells CASSLDRGNTEAFF. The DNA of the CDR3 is TGCGCCAGCAGCCTCGACAGGGGCAACACTGAAGCTTTCTTT.